One and the same sample provided the 23 T cell receptor beta chains below, sequenced in a study of metastatic and nonmetastatic thyroid tumors. Using MiXCR, TCRdb reanalyzed the PCR reads. This sample has around 23,000 clones, with around 26% found just once. All patients reached thyroid surgery having received no treatment beforehand. Sequenced: blood. The receptors were gathered from a male donor with papillary thyroid cancer or a benign thyroid nodule (not recorded which). Some clones in this sample may be carry-over from other donors' samples.

The table lists this clone with many counts. The V call is TRBV28, the J call TRBJ1-5; no firm D call. V shed 3 bases and J shed 3 bases, with 12 bases lying between them. The CDR3 has 15 amino acids. Germline values: CDR1 MDHEN, CDR2 SYDVKM. The CDR3 region has the DNA TGTGCCAGCAGTTTTCCGGGTCCCTCCAATCAGCCCCAGCATTTT. Its translation: CASSFPGPSNQPQHF.

The sample holds a few counts of this clone. The chain combines TRBV2 with TRBJ2-7; D possibly matches TRBD1 or TRBD2 (6 bases each). Deletions cut 1 base from V and 3 bases from J, with 13 bases between. From germline, CDR1 is SNHLY and CDR2 FYNNEI. CDR3 length: 15 amino acids. The chain's CDR3 is CASSEGRGFGYEQYF. DNA for the CDR3: TGTGCCAGCAGTGAAGGGAGGGGGTTCGGCTACGAGCAGTACTTC.

This chain uses TRBV4-1 with TRBJ2-5, with 12 bases lining up with TRBD2. The CDR3 spans 18 residues. Germline CDR1 is MGHRA and CDR2 is YSYEKL. After removal of 1 base from V and 4 bases from J, the junction contained 10 bases not matched to a gene. Here the CDR3 DNA reads TGCGCCAGCAGCCAAGCCCTAATGGCTAGCGGGAGGGTAGAGACCCAGTACTTC. This translates into CASSQALMASGRVETQYF.

This clone was found a few times. The chain is built from TRBV11-2 and TRBJ2-7; 11 nucleotides agree with TRBD2. The CDR3 contains 17 residues. J gave up 4 bases and V 5 bases, and 13 bases lay outside the gene matches. Germline CDR1 SGHAT, CDR2 FQNNGV. The CDR3 loop is CASSVSGGLAGYYEQYF. DNA for the CDR3: TGTGCCAGCAGCGTAAGTGGAGGACTAGCGGGTTATTACGAGCAGTACTTC.

At least ten counts were recorded for this clone. The rearrangement joins TRBV2 to TRBJ2-5; no reliable D call. The ends were cut back, 5 bases at V and 5 bases at J, with 18 bases in the middle. The CDR3 has 15 residues. Germline values: CDR1 SNHLY, CDR2 FYNNEI. As DNA, the CDR3 is TGTGCCAGCAGTTTGACTGTGACCCAGCCTGAGACCCAGTACTTC. Amino acid sequence: CASSLTVTQPETQYF.

This clone was counted at least ten times. CDR3 DNA: TGTGCCAGCAGTCCTCCGGGACAGGGTCAAGAGACCCAGTACTTC. Its translation: CASSPPGQGQETQYF. The chain carries TRBV6-2 or TRBV6-3 and TRBJ2-5; 9 positions match TRBD1. With 5 bases clipped from V and 2 bases from J, the junction kept 6 bases outside the gene matches. This CDR3 has 15 amino acids. CDR1 is MNHEY, CDR2 SVGEGT, per germline.

This clone has a count of ten or more. The CDR3 bases are TGTGCCAGCAGCCAAGCAGGAGAGGGCGGAGGGGACTACACCTTC. Amino acids: CASSQAGEGGGDYTF. The rearrangement links TRBV3-1 to TRBJ1-2; tentatively, D is TRBD1 (5 bases). Per germline, CDR1 LGHDT and CDR2 YNNKEL (reference sequence). V gave up 1 base and J gave up 10 bases, with 19 bases separating them. This CDR3 comprises 15 residues.

This clone was seen only once. The chain combines TRBV20-1 with TRBJ2-3; D is undetermined. The V and J ends lost 3 bases and 0 bases respectively, with 10 bases between them. The V gene's germline CDR1 is DFQATT and CDR2 SNEGSKA (reference sequence). The CDR3 has 14 residues. The CDR3 region has the DNA TGCAGTGCTAGGTCCAGCCCGAGCACAGATACGCAGTATTTT. This gives the protein CSARSSPSTDTQYF.

This clone was counted many times. The rearrangement uses TRBV5-6 and TRBJ2-5, with a possible D match to TRBD2 (5 bases). Trimming stripped 3 bases from V and 5 bases from J, with 14 bases between. Germline V gene lookup returns CDR1 SGHDT and CDR2 YYEEEE. The CDR3 is 14 amino acids. The CDR3 sequence is CASSSEDGEETQYF. Written as DNA, the CDR3 is TGTGCCAGCAGCTCCGAGGACGGGGAGGAGACCCAGTACTTC.

This clone was seen at least ten times. CDR3: CASSLGGSYNEQFF. CDR3 DNA: TGTGCCAGCAGCTTGGGGGGGTCCTACAATGAGCAGTTCTTC. V and J are TRBV7-3 and TRBJ2-1, with 7 nucleotides matching TRBD2. Losses at the gene ends were 3 bases for V and 1 base for J; bases not matched to a gene: 0. The CDR3 spans 14 residues. From germline, CDR1 is SGHTA and CDR2 FQGTGA.

This clone was picked up many times. This rearrangement joins TRBV10-3 to TRBJ2-2; 7 positions match TRBD2. Trimming removed 6 bases from V and 2 bases from J; junction bases left unmatched: 9. There are 16 residues in the CDR3. Germline lookup yields CDR1 ENHRY and CDR2 SYGVKD. The CDR3: CAISSGWGLNTGELFF. The DNA for the CDR3 is TGTGCCATCAGCTCCGGGTGGGGACTAAACACCGGGGAGCTGTTTTTT.

The chain uses TRBV20-1 and TRBJ2-7, with D unresolved. The V end was cut by 1 base, the J end by 3 bases, with 19 bases between. This CDR3 comprises 16 residues. The germline CDR1 and CDR2 sequences are DFQATT and SNEGSKA (reference sequence). The CDR3 coding sequence is TGCAGTGCTAGAGTTAATAAAGCTTTTCCCCTCTACGAGCAGTACTTC. It yields the protein CSARVNKAFPLYEQYF.

This clone was seen only once. The chain employs TRBV24-1 and TRBJ2-2, with 10 bases aligning to TRBD1. CDR1 and CDR2 (germline): KGHDR, SFDVKD. With V trimmed by 7 bases and J by 9 bases, 10 bases remained unmatched. The CDR3 is 15 residues long. The CDR3 loop is CATRTGTGETWELFF. CDR3 nucleotide sequence: TGTGCCACCAGAACCGGGACAGGGGAAACCTGGGAGCTGTTTTTT.

This clone came up many times. The chain carries TRBV25-1 and TRBJ2-5; 8 nucleotides agree with TRBD1. Germline CDR1 reads MGHDK; CDR2 reads SYGVNS. Trimming took 4 bases from V and 1 from J; bases not matched to a gene: 8. This CDR3 has 16 residues. CDR3 sequence: CASSVGGTGPQETQYF. The CDR3 nucleotides read TGTGCCAGCAGTGTTGGGGGGACAGGCCCCCAAGAGACCCAGTACTTC.

This clone has ten or more counts. The gene calls are TRBV4-1 and TRBJ1-6; D gene unclear. The germline V gene encodes CDR1 MGHRA and CDR2 YSYEKL. The ends were cut back, 1 base at V and 5 bases at J, with 3 bases in the middle. The CDR3 extends over 13 amino acids. The CDR3 sequence is CASSQAHNSPLHF. The DNA for the CDR3 is TGCGCCAGCAGCCAAGCTCATAATTCACCCCTCCACTTT.

Turning to this clone: Other nucleotide sequences in the sample specify the same CDR3. The chain has TRBV20-1 and TRBJ2-1, with 11 bases fitting TRBD2. The CDR3 runs 15 residues. J was trimmed by 10 bases and V by 0 bases; bases with no gene match: 8. Germline V CDR1 and CDR2: DFQATT, SNEGSKA (reference sequence). CDR3 protein: CSARDSGRGGWEQFF. In nucleotides, the CDR3 is TGCAGTGCTAGAGATAGCGGGAGGGGCGGCTGGGAGCAGTTCTTC.

V is TRBV9 and J is TRBJ2-2; 10 nucleotides align to TRBD2. The CDR3 spans 16 residues. The germline CDR1 and CDR2 sequences are SGDLS and YYNGEE. Trimming cost V 0 bases and J 7 bases; bases outside gene matches: 6. For the CDR3, the DNA is TGTGCCAGCAGCGTAGGCCTAGCGGGAGTCTACGGGGAGCTGTTTTTT. Its translation: CASSVGLAGVYGELFF.

This clone was found many times. This sequence joins TRBV5-1 and TRBJ2-2; the D gene is possibly TRBD2 (6 bases). The CDR3 extends over 17 amino acids. V was shortened by 4 bases and J by 6 bases, with 22 bases between the two germline ends. Per germline, CDR1 SGHRS and CDR2 YFSETQ. The CDR3 nucleotides are TGCGCCAGCAGCCGGGCCCCTACGACGGGAGTGGCCGGGGAGCTGTTTTTT. As protein: CASSRAPTTGVAGELFF.

The table lists this clone with many counts. The sample holds other DNA sequences that translate to the same CDR3. The chain recombines TRBV5-5 with TRBJ1-4; D possibly corresponds to TRBD1 (5 bases). V was shortened by 1 base and J by 8 bases, with 12 bases between the two germline ends. Germline assignment: CDR1 SGHKS and CDR2 YYEKEE (reference sequence). The CDR3 covers 14 residues. The CDR3 nucleotides are TGTGCCAGCAGCTTGTTCCAGGGTCGGGAAAAACTGTTTTTT. This sequence encodes CASSLFQGREKLFF.

This clone is categorized as medium-sized. The J gene is TRBJ2-7, the V gene TRBV11-3; 7 bases match TRBD1. After removal of 5 bases from V and 5 bases from J, the junction contained 0 bases not matched to a gene. The CDR3 is 11 residues long. Germline CDR1 is SGHNT and CDR2 is YENEEA. DNA for the CDR3: TGTGCCAGCAGCACAGGGGACGAGCAGTACTTC. Translation: CASSTGDEQYF.

This clone was counted many times. Being one base from a much bigger clone, this may be a read error. No conserved phenylalanine or tryptophan is present at the end of the CDR3, so a read error is the likely explanation. DNA for the CDR3: TGTGCCAGCAACATACTTCAACCGAATTCACCCCTCCACCTT. It specifies CASNILQPNSPLHL. This chain links TRBV27 with TRBJ1-6; no clear D. CDR1 and CDR2 from the germline V gene are MNHEY and SMNVEV (reference sequence). Trimming removed 7 bases from V and 7 bases from J, with 14 bases in between. This CDR3 has 14 amino acids.

V is TRBV6-2 or TRBV6-3 and J is TRBJ2-7; D ambiguous. In germline, CDR1 is MNHEY, CDR2 SVGEGT. The CDR3 is 12 residues long. V gave up 6 bases and J gave up 4 bases, with 10 bases separating them. In DNA, the CDR3 is TGTGCCAGCAGCTACCTAACGTACGAGCAGTACTTC. Encoded protein: CASSYLTYEQYF.

This clone was detected many times. The rearrangement joins TRBV28 to TRBJ1-1; D uncertain. Germline values: CDR1 MDHEN, CDR2 SYDVKM. Trimming took off 5 bases at V and 6 bases at J, with 10 bases between the two ends. This CDR3 region has 12 residues. CDR3 residues: CASSLRVSEAFF. CDR3 DNA: TGTGCCAGCAGTCTGCGGGTATCTGAAGCTTTCTTT.